This TCR beta chain was captured in a study of blood T cell repertoires in COVID-19 (TCRdb year 2020). Describing the broader study: Samples covering the acute and convalescent phases of COVID-19 were provided by collaborators in the United States, Italy and Spain. The sample metadata nearly always contained a de-identified subject ID, COVID-19 status, age in years and sex. Deeply sampled blood TCRbeta repertoires from subjects exposed to, actively infected with, or recovered from COVID-19 were included in the dataset. HLA class I and class II types, where available, came from metadata supplied by the sample provider rather than from assay-based typing. The samples were drawn from two sources: the first 160 participants of the ongoing ImmuneRACE study, and 1,254 subjects contributed by 6 global collaborators. A freely available public database, intended as a resource for researchers studying the immune response to SARS-CoV-2, is where the repertoires were released. The prospective study material was composed of cDNA or gDNA derived from T cells, B-cell-depleted T cells, or PBMCs.

The collaborating institutions used their own protocols to collect whole blood in K2EDTA tubes. For TCRbeta analysis, collaborators shipped samples as frozen whole blood, isolated PBMCs, or DNA extracted from either of those sample types. General study outcomes and caveats: How much clinical and demographic metadata was included differed by source and by participant, and the metadata was provided uncurated.

On this clone: Its antigen specificity is not known. No much larger clonotype is one base removed from it; base qualities were not supplied.

The CDR3 holds 16 amino acids from the cysteine to the phenylalanine. Only CDR3 DNA is held: 48 bases, read in frame from base 1. Trimming costs V 3 bases and J 1 base, and their ends lie 16 bases apart. From the germline V gene, CDR1 is SGDLS and CDR2 is YYNGEE. The immunoSEQ Assay, a bias-controlled multiplex PCR, was used to amplify TCRbeta CDR3 regions from genomic DNA. For the original study's pipeline: The number of nucleated cells in each sample was estimated by amplification of reference gene primers within the assay. Sequence reads were collapsed and filtered to measure the absolute abundance of every unique TCRbeta CDR3 rearrangement. Productive Simpson clonality was computed per sample as the square root of Simpson's diversity index over productive rearrangements. TCRdb holds this immuneACCESS table with in-frame rearrangements only. Some clones are missing; in checked studies, unresolved V genes explain under half, and the rest has no known cause. The V and J calls and the clone size are those of that table, but D and trimming were determined from the DNA. Recorded for this sample are approximately 100,000 clones; around 89% of them occurred a single time. The ten largest clonotypes hold 15% to 20% of the sample.

The material sequenced was peripheral blood. The TCR sequence derives from a human donor with acute or convalescent COVID-19. The donor label of this sample is uncertain. The chain couples TRBV9 to TRBJ1-1; the D gene cannot be resolved reliably. The encoded CDR3 is CASSATEAGPNTEAFF. In nucleotides, the sequence is TGTGCCAGCAGCGCAACCGAGGCTGGTCCGAACACTGAAGCTTTCTTT.